The 5 T cell receptor beta chains below come from one sample, sequenced in a study of blood T cells in healthy people across ages. Using a J-beta primer mix together with a sample-barcoded 5' primer, a second PCR was run for roughly 6 to 12 cycles. TCRdb used MiXCR to reprocess the 5' RACE reads, holding one entry per CDR3 protein. Of fewer than 950,000 distinct CDR3 sequences in the sample, 30% to 45% were seen once. The specimen was blood. Source of these receptors: a man younger than 35 in good health.

This clonotype was detected only a few times. The chain recombines TRBV12-3 or TRBV12-4 with TRBJ2-1; 15 bases map to TRBD2. The closer fit of TRBJ2-7 to the DNA end suggests the J call may be wrong. The length of the CDR3 is 16 residues. The CDR3 loop is CASSLGLAGGYNEQYF. For the CDR3, the DNA is TGTGCCAGCAGTTTGGGACTAGCGGGGGGATACAATGAGCAGTACTTC.

CDR3: CASSYPDVNTEAFF. CDR3 sequence (DNA): TGTGCCAGCAGTTACCCTGATGTGAACACTGAAGCTTTCTTT. This chain connects TRBV6-2 or TRBV6-3 to TRBJ1-1; D call uncertain. Germline V gene sequence: CDR1 MNHEY, CDR2 SVGEGT. Trimming shortened V by 2 bases and J by 0 bases, and 7 bases separated the two germline ends. The CDR3 has 14 amino acids.

The chain combines TRBV15 with TRBJ2-3; D possibly corresponds to TRBD2 (6 bases). Germline CDR1 reads LNHNV; CDR2 reads YYDKDF (reference sequence). Trimming took off 1 base at V and 0 bases at J, with 11 bases between the two ends. The CDR3 is 16 residues long. The CDR3 DNA reads as TGTGCCACCAGCAGAGGACTAGAAGTAAGCACAGATACGCAGTATTTT. It is translated as CATSRGLEVSTDTQYF.

This chain links TRBV5-5 with TRBJ2-1; no firm D call. The J call could be wrong; TRBJ2-7 is a better fit for the DNA end. Germline V gene data show CDR1 as SGHKS and CDR2 as YYEKEE (reference sequence). CDR3 length equals 15 residues. The CDR3 DNA reads TGTGCCAGCAGCTTCGAAGTATTACGCTACAATGAGCAGTACTTC. Translation gives CASSFEVLRYNEQYF.

This clonotype was detected a few times. The chain joins TRBV7-2 to TRBJ2-1; D gene uncertain. There are 13 residues in the CDR3. CDR1 and CDR2 from the germline V gene are SGHTA and FQGNSA. V lost 5 bases, J lost 6 bases, and 11 bases lay in between. In nucleotides, the CDR3 is TGTGCCAGCAGCCAACTGGGGTTCAATGAGCAGTTCTTC. Amino acid sequence: CASSQLGFNEQFF.